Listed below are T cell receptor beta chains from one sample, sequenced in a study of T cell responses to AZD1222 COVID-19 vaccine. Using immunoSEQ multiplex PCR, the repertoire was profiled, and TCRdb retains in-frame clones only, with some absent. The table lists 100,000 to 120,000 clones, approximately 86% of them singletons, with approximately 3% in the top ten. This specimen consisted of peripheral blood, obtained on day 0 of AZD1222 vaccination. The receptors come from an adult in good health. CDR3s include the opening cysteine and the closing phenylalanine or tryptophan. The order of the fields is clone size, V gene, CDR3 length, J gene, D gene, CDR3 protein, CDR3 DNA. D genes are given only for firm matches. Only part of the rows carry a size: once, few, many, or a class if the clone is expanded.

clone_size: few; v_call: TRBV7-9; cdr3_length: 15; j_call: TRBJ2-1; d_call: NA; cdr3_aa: CASSRPGTAVNEQFF; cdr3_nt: TGTGCCAGCAGCCGACCGGGGACTGCAGTAAATGAGCAGTTCTTC
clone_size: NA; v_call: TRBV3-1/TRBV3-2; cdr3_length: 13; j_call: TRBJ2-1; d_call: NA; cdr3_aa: CASSQGQYNEQFF; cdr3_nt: TGTGCCAGCAGCCAAGGGCAATACAATGAGCAGTTCTTC
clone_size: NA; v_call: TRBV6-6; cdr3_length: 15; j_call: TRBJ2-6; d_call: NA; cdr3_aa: CASTSGISGANVLTF; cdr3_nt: TGTGCCAGCACCTCCGGGATTTCTGGGGCCAACGTCCTGACTTTC
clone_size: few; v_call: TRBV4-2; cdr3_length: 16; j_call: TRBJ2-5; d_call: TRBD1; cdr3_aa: CASSQGGQGASETQYF; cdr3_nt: TGTGCCAGCAGCCAAGGGGGACAGGGGGCGAGTGAGACCCAGTACTTC
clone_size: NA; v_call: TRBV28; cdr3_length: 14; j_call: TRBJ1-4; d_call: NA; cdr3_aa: CASRPEGGGEKLFF; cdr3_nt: TGTGCCAGCCGCCCGGAGGGGGGCGGTGAAAAACTGTTTTTT
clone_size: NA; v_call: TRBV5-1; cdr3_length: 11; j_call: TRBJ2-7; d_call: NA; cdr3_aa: CASSSGPQQYF; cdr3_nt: TGCGCCAGCAGCTCAGGTCCCCAGCAGTACTTC
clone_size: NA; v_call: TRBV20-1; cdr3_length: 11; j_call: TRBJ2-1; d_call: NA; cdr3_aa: CSGTAWNEQFF; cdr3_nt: TGCAGCGGTACCGCCTGGAATGAGCAGTTCTTC
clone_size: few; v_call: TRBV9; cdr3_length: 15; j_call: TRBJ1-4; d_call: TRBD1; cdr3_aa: CASSVSGTGTEKLFF; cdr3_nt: TGTGCCAGCAGCGTATCCGGGACAGGGACCGAAAAACTGTTTTTT
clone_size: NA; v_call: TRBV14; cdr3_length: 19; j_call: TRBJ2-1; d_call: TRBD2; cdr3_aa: CASSQAPRTSREAYNEQFF; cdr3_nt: TGTGCCAGCAGCCAAGCCCCTCGGACTAGTCGAGAGGCCTACAATGAGCAGTTCTTC
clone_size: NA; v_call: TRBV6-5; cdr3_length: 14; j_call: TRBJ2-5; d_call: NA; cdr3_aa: CASSYSGGGETQYF; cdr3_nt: TGTGCCAGCAGTTACTCGGGGGGAGGAGAGACCCAGTACTTC
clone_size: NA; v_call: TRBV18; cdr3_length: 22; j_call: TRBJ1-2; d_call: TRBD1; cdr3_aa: CASSPPETGGVGWAERSYGYTF; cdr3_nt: TGTGCCAGCTCACCACCGGAGACAGGGGGCGTTGGTTGGGCTGAGCGGAGCTATGGCTACACCTTC
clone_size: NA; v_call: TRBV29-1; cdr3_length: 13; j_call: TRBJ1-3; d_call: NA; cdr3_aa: CSVLGGARDTIYF; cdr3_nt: TGCAGCGTCCTCGGTGGGGCGCGGGACACCATATATTTT
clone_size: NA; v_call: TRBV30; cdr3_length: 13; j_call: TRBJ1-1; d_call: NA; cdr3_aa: CAWSSGGGTEAFF; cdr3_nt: TGTGCCTGGAGTAGCGGGGGAGGCACTGAAGCTTTCTTT
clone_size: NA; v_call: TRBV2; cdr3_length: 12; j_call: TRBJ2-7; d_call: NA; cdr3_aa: CASSGWGNEQYF; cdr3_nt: TGTGCCAGCAGTGGTTGGGGCAACGAGCAGTACTTC
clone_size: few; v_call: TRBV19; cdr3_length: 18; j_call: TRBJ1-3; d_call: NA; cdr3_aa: CASSIVSERSPSGNTIYF; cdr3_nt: TGTGCCAGTAGTATAGTTAGTGAGCGATCACCCTCTGGAAACACCATATATTTT
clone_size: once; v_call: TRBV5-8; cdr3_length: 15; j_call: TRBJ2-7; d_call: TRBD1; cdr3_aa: CASTTGTGTDYEQYF; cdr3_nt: TGTGCCAGCACCACCGGGACAGGGACCGACTACGAGCAGTACTTC
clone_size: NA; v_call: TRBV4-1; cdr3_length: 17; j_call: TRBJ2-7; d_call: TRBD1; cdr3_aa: CASSHYPVGDSPYEQYF; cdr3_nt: TGCGCCAGCAGCCACTACCCCGTGGGGGACAGTCCCTACGAGCAGTACTTC
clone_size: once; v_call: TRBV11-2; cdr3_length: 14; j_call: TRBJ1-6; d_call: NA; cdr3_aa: CASSQGAFNSPLHF; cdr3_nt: TGTGCCAGCAGCCAAGGGGCGTTCAATTCACCCCTCCACTTT
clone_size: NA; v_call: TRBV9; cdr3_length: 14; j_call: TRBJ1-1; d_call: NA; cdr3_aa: CASSVGLTGTEAFF; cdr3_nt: TGTGCCAGCAGCGTAGGCCTAACAGGGACTGAAGCTTTCTTT
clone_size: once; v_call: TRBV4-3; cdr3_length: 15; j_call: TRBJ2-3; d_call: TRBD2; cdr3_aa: CASSQGLAGADTQYF; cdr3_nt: TGCGCCAGCAGCCAGGGACTAGCGGGGGCAGATACGCAGTATTTT
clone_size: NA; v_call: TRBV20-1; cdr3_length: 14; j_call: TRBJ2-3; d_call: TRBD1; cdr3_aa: CSASNRGGTDTQYF; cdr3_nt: TGCAGTGCTAGTAACAGGGGGGGCACAGATACGCAGTATTTT
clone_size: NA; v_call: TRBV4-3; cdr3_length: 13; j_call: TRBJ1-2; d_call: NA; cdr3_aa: CASSQDGGLGYTF; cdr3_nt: TGCGCCAGCAGCCAAGATGGGGGGCTTGGCTACACCTTC
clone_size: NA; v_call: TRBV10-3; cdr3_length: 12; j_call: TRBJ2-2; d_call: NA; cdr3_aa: CAISEQSGELFF; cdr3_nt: TGTGCCATCAGTGAGCAGTCCGGGGAGCTGTTTTTT
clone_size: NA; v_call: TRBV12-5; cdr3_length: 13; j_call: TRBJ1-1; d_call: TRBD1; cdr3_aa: CASGRDSSPEAFF; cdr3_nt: TGTGCTAGTGGCCGGGACAGCTCACCTGAAGCTTTCTTT
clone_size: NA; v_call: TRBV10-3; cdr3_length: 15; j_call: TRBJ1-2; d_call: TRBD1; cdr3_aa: CAISDNRGSNYGYTF; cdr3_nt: TGTGCCATCAGTGACAACAGGGGGAGTAACTATGGCTACACCTTC
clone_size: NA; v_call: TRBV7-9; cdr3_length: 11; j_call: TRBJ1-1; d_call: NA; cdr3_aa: CASSLASGAFF; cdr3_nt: TGTGCCAGCAGCTTAGCTTCCGGAGCTTTCTTT
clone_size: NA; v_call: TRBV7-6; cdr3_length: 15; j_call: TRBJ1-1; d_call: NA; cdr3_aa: CASSLGGPMNTEAFF; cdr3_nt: TGTGCCAGCAGCTTAGGGGGTCCGATGAACACTGAAGCTTTCTTT
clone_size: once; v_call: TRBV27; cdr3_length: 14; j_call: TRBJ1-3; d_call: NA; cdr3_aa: CASSLQGTGNTIYF; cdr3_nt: TGTGCCAGCAGTTTACAGGGGACTGGAAACACCATATATTTT
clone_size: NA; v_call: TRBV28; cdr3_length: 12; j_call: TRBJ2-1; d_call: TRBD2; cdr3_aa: CASTNWSGGQFF; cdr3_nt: TGTGCCAGCACCAACTGGTCGGGAGGGCAGTTCTTC
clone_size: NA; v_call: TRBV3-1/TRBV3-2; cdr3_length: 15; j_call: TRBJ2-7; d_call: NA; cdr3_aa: CASSPGTAASYEQYF; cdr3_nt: TGTGCCAGCAGCCCGGGGACGGCTGCCTCCTACGAGCAGTACTTC
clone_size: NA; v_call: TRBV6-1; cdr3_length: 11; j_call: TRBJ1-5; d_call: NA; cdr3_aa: CASSESQPQHF; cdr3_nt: TGTGCCAGCAGTGAAAGTCAGCCCCAGCATTTT
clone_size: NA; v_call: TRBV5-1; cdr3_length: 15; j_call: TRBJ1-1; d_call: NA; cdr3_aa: CASSLATELNTEAFF; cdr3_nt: TGCGCCAGCAGCTTGGCGACAGAGCTGAACACTGAAGCTTTCTTT
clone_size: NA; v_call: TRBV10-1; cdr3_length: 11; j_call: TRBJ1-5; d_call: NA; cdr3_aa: CASSVDQPQHF; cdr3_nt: TGCGCCAGCAGTGTTGATCAGCCCCAGCATTTT
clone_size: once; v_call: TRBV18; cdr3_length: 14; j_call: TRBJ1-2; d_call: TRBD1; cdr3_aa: CASSLEDRDYGYTF; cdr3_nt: TGTGCCAGCTCACTCGAGGACAGGGACTATGGCTACACCTTC
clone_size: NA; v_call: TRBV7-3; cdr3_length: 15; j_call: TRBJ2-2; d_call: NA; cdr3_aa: CASSPIAKATGELFF; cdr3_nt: TGTGCCAGCAGCCCGATAGCCAAGGCCACCGGGGAGCTGTTTTTT
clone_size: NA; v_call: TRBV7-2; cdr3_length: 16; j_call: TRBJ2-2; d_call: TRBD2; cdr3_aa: CASSPIAGVETGELFF; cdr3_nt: TGTGCCAGCAGCCCCATAGCGGGGGTAGAGACCGGGGAGCTGTTTTTT
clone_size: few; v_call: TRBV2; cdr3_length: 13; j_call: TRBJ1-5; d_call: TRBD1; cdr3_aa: CASTDRDNQPQHF; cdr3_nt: TGTGCCAGCACGGACAGGGACAATCAGCCCCAGCATTTT
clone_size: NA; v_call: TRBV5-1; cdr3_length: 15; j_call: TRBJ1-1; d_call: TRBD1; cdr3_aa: CASSLASGGNTEAFF; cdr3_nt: TGCGCCAGCAGCTTGGCCTCAGGGGGCAACACTGAAGCTTTCTTT
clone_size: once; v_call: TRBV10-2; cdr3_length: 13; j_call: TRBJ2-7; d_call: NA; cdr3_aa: CASRPGRSYEQYF; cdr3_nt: TGCGCCAGCAGACCGGGACGGTCCTACGAGCAGTACTTC
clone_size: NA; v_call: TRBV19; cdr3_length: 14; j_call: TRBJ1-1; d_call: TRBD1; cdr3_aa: CASSSQGVATEAFF; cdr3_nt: TGTGCCAGTAGTAGTCAGGGGGTTGCGACTGAAGCTTTCTTT
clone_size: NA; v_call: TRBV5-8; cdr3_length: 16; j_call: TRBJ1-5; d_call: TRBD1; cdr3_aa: CASSLSRQGASQPQHF; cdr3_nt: TGTGCCAGCAGCTTGTCTCGGCAGGGGGCAAGTCAGCCCCAGCATTTT
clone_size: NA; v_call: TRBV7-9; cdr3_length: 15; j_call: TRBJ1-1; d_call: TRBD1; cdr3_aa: CAISGGQAANTEAFF; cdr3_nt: TGTGCCATCTCGGGGGGACAGGCAGCCAACACTGAAGCTTTCTTT
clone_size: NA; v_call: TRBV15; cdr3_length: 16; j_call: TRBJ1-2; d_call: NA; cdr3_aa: CATSRHGRSSNYGYTF; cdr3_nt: TGTGCCACCAGCAGACATGGACGGTCCTCGAACTATGGCTACACCTTC
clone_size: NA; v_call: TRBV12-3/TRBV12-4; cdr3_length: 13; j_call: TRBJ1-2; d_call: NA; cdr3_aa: CASSLAGSRGYTF; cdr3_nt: TGTGCCAGCAGTTTAGCAGGGTCGAGAGGCTACACCTTC
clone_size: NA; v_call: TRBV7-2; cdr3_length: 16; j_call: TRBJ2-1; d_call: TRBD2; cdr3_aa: CASSSGLARSWGEQFF; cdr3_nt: TGTGCCAGCAGCAGTGGACTAGCGCGGTCATGGGGTGAGCAGTTCTTC
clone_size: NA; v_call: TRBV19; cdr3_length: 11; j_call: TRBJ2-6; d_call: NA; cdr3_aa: CASSRANVLTF; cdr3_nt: TGTGCCAGTAGTCGAGCCAACGTCCTGACTTTC
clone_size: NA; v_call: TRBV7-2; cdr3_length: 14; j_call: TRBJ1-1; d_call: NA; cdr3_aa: CASSPLGGVTEAFF; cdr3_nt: TGTGCCAGCAGCCCTCTGGGGGGGGTGACTGAAGCTTTCTTT
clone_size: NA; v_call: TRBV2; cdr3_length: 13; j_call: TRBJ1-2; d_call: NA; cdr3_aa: CASSPRDGDGYTF; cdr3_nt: TGTGCCAGCAGCCCCAGGGACGGCGATGGCTACACCTTC